The 25 T cell receptor beta chains below all came from one sample that was sequenced in a study of neurological immune-mediated disorders. TCRdb re-derived calls from the 5' RACE reads in MiXCR, one entry per CDR3 protein. Of 55,000 to 65,000 distinct CDR3 sequences in the sample, roughly 13% were seen once. The specimen was PBMCs. The origin of the receptors is a woman aged 55-75 years with HTLV-1-associated myelopathy (HAM/TSP).

In its sample, this clonotype was seen many times. The V gene is TRBV20-1, the J gene TRBJ1-1; 7 bases line up with TRBD1. This CDR3 contains 12 residues. CDR1 and CDR2 (germline): DFQATT, SNEGSKA (reference sequence). CDR3 nucleotide sequence: TGCGGCAGCACGGGACAGTACACTGAAGCTTTCTTT. Translated, it gives CGSTGQYTEAFF.

On this clonotype: This may come from a read error, since a much larger clone is one base off. In nucleotides, the CDR3 is TGCAGTGCCAATACCCCTAGCGAGAGGTACCTCAATGAGCAGTTCTTC. It is translated as CSANTPSERYLNEQFF. The chain combines TRBV20-1 with TRBJ2-1, with D tentatively TRBD2 (6 bases). Germline lookup yields CDR1 DFQATT and CDR2 SNEGSKA (reference sequence). With 6 bases removed from V and 6 bases from J, the gap between germline ends came to 24 bases. The CDR3 is made up of 16 amino acids.

The chain couples TRBV28 to TRBJ2-5, with 11 bases aligning to TRBD2. Germline V lookup: CDR1 MDHEN, CDR2 SYDVKM. The CDR3 is 15 amino acids. V lost 2 bases and J lost 6; bases outside the gene matches: 5. CDR3 in amino acids: CASSLTSGSVKTQYF. The CDR3 DNA reads as TGTGCCAGCAGTTTAACTAGCGGGAGTGTGAAGACCCAGTACTTC.

This clonotype has ten or more counts. The chain combines TRBV9 with TRBJ2-1; unclear D gene. The CDR3 is 15 residues long. Looked up from germline, CDR1 is SGDLS and CDR2 is YYNGEE. V was pared by 0 bases and J by 5 bases, with 12 bases between. CDR3 sequence: CASSVGFRINNEQFF. CDR3 nucleotides: TGTGCCAGCAGCGTAGGGTTCAGGATCAACAATGAGCAGTTCTTC.

The table lists this clonotype with many counts. The chain is built from TRBV29-1 and TRBJ2-5; 12 bases are a match to TRBD2. The CDR3 runs 17 residues. V was clipped by 5 bases and J by 7 bases; unmatched bases: 17. The germline V gene has CDR1 SQVTM and CDR2 ANQGSEA. The CDR3 loop reads CSVLRLAGVGALGTQYF. In nucleotides, the CDR3 is TGCAGCGTTCTGAGACTAGCGGGAGTGGGGGCCCTTGGGACCCAGTACTTC.

This clonotype was picked up many times. This chain links TRBV20-1 with TRBJ1-3, with unresolved D. The CDR3 length is 14 residues. Germline CDR1 reads DFQATT; CDR2 reads SNEGSKA (reference sequence). Trimming pared 3 bases from V and 3 bases from J, leaving 12 bases between. The CDR3 nucleotides are TGCAGTGCTAGCCCGTGGGGAAGTGGAAACACCATATATTTT. This gives the protein CSASPWGSGNTIYF.

This rearrangement joins TRBV29-1 to TRBJ2-1; D is unclear. Trimming pared 4 bases from V and 7 bases from J, leaving 11 bases between. Germline assignment: CDR1 SQVTM and CDR2 ANQGSEA. The CDR3 is 12 residues long. The CDR3 reads CSVASNSNEQFF. The DNA for the CDR3 is TGCAGCGTTGCCAGCAACTCGAATGAGCAGTTCTTC.

In this sample, this clonotype turned up many times. V gene TRBV5-1 combines with J gene TRBJ2-3; TRBD2 agrees at 13 bases. CDR1 SGHRS and CDR2 YFSETQ come from the germline V gene. The CDR3 extends over 16 amino acids. V lost 4 bases and J lost 6; bases outside the gene matches: 8. The CDR3 DNA reads TGCGCCAGCAGCCTGACGACTAGCGGGAGGTGGGATACGCAGTATTTT. Protein sequence: CASSLTTSGRWDTQYF. The full variable domain, with the rest looked up from reference TRBV5-1 and TRBJ2-3, is KAGVTQTPRYLIKTRGQQVTLSCSPISGHRSVSWYQQTPGQGLQFLFEYFSETQRNKGNFPGRFSGRQFSNSRSEMNVSTLELGDSALYLCASSLTTSGRWDTQYFGPGTRLTVL.

Note on this clonotype: A much larger clone lies one base from this, so it may be a read error. The rearrangement links TRBV5-6 to TRBJ1-1, with TRBD1 matching over 8 bases. The CDR3 has 15 residues. Germline-derived CDR1 and CDR2 are SGHDT and YYEEEE. The CDR3 sequence is CASILQGAENTEAFF. Here the CDR3 DNA reads TGCGCCAGCATCTTGCAGGGGGCCGAGAACACTGAAGCTTTCTTT.

This clonotype showed up many times. This chain joins TRBV7-8 and TRBJ2-1; 7 positions agree with TRBD2. CDR1 is SGHVS, CDR2 FQNEAQ, per germline. V was pared by 0 bases and J by 8 bases, with 4 bases of the junction left unmatched. The CDR3 loop spans 14 amino acids. In nucleotides, the CDR3 is TGTGCCAGCAGCTTAGCGGGAGGGCCGTATGAGCAGTTCTTC. Translating gives CASSLAGGPYEQFF.

The chain has TRBV7-6 and TRBJ2-2, with D perhaps TRBD1 (6 bases). This CDR3 has 14 residues. Trimming removed 5 bases from V and 9 bases from J, with 16 bases in between. Germline lookup yields CDR1 SGHVS and CDR2 FNYEAQ. CDR3 sequence: CASSPGTSMRELFF. The CDR3 DNA reads TGTGCCAGCAGCCCAGGGACATCCATGCGGGAGCTGTTTTTT.

This clonotype was counted ten times or more. The chain uses TRBV7-3 and TRBJ2-3; 16 bases match TRBD2. Germline values: CDR1 SGHTA, CDR2 FQGTGA. The V segment lost 3 bases and the J segment 0 bases; nucleotides outside the gene matches: 0. The CDR3 runs 17 residues. CDR3 in DNA: TGTGCCAGCAGCTTGGGACTAGCGGGAGGGAGCACAGATACGCAGTATTTT. This translates into CASSLGLAGGSTDTQYF.

This clonotype was seen many times. J is TRBJ2-3 and V is TRBV7-2; D may be TRBD2 (6 bases). The CDR3 is made up of 16 amino acids. With 0 bases removed from V and 2 bases from J, the gap between germline ends came to 12 bases. The V gene's germline CDR1 is SGHTA and CDR2 FQGNSA. CDR3 sequence: CASSLARDRYTDTQYF. The CDR3 coding sequence is TGTGCCAGCAGCTTAGCGCGGGACCGGTACACAGATACGCAGTATTTT.

There are many counts of this clonotype. The chain has TRBV6-2 or TRBV6-3 and TRBJ2-5, with unresolved D. Germline-derived CDR1 and CDR2 are MNHEY and SVGEGT. CDR3 length: 11 amino acids. V gave up 5 bases and J gave up 2 bases, with 3 bases separating them. CDR3 protein: CASSRQETQYF. The CDR3 DNA sequence: TGTGCCAGCAGTAGGCAAGAGACCCAGTACTTC.

This clonotype was detected many times. The chain couples TRBV27 to TRBJ2-5, with 12 bases fitting TRBD2. The CDR3 sequence is 17 residues long. CDR1 is MNHEY and CDR2 is SMNVEV in the germline V gene (reference sequence). The V segment lost 8 bases and the J segment 2 bases; nucleotides outside the gene matches: 12. Written as DNA, the CDR3 is TGTGCCAGCCACAGGGTGGGGACTAGCGGGCCGCAAGAGACCCAGTACTTC. It codes for CASHRVGTSGPQETQYF.

This clonotype was counted only a few times. The chain links TRBV20-1 to TRBJ2-3; D might be TRBD1 (5 bases). Germline V CDR1 and CDR2: DFQATT, SNEGSKA (reference sequence). CDR3 length equals 15 residues. Trimming stripped 3 bases from V and 0 bases from J, with 13 bases between. The CDR3 bases are TGCAGTGCTAGGGACCCCAGGGCTAGCACAGATACGCAGTATTTT. Translation gives CSARDPRASTDTQYF.

The chain carries TRBV2 and TRBJ1-1, with 8 bases matching TRBD1. With V trimmed by 6 bases and J by 1 base, 4 bases remained unmatched. Germline V gene lookup returns CDR1 SNHLY and CDR2 FYNNEI. This CDR3 is 14 amino acids long. The CDR3 loop is CASRYRGGNTEAFF. DNA for the CDR3: TGTGCCAGCAGGTACAGGGGGGGGAACACTGAAGCTTTCTTT. Filled out from reference TRBV2 and TRBJ1-1, the complete variable domain reads EPEVTQTPSHQVTQMGQEVILRCVPISNHLYFYWYRQILGQKVEFLVSFYNNEISEKSEIFDDQFSVERPDGSNFTLKIRSTKLEDSAMYFCASRYRGGNTEAFFGQGTRLTVV.

Many counts were recorded for this clonotype. The J gene is TRBJ2-7, the V gene TRBV11-3, with D possibly matching TRBD2 (6 bases). This CDR3 comprises 13 residues. Germline V lookup: CDR1 SGHNT, CDR2 YENEEA. The V end was cut by 5 bases, the J end by 3 bases, with 11 bases between. The DNA of the CDR3 is TGTGCCAGCAGCCGCGGGACGGACTACGAGCAGTACTTC. Translated, it gives CASSRGTDYEQYF.

This clonotype was recorded at least ten times. This chain joins TRBV11-2 and TRBJ2-5; perhaps TRBD2 as D (5 bases). Germline V gene sequence: CDR1 SGHAT, CDR2 FQNNGV. V shed 6 bases and J shed 5 bases, with 7 bases lying between them. This CDR3 is built from 11 residues. The CDR3 DNA follows: TGTGCCAGCAGAACGGGGGAGACCCAGTACTTC. Its translation: CASRTGETQYF.

The chain recombines TRBV2 with TRBJ1-5; no reliable D call. Trimming cost V 7 bases and J 4 bases, with 14 bases left between them. This CDR3 has 14 amino acids. Germline V gene lookup returns CDR1 SNHLY and CDR2 FYNNEI. The CDR3 coding sequence is TGTGCCAGCATGGCGACATTTAGTAATCAGCCCCAGCATTTT. It yields the protein CASMATFSNQPQHF.

The chain recombines TRBV20-1 with TRBJ2-1; TRBD2 might be the D (5 bases). Trimming removed 2 bases from V and 6 bases from J, with 17 bases in between. CDR3 length equals 15 residues. The germline gives CDR1 DFQATT, CDR2 SNEGSKA (reference sequence). The CDR3 nucleotides are TGCAGTGCTAGAAACCGGGTAGGAGGCATCAATGAGCAGTTCTTC. Encoded protein: CSARNRVGGINEQFF.

V is TRBV20-1 and J is TRBJ1-5, with D possibly being TRBD1 (5 bases). There are 14 residues in the CDR3. Germline lookup yields CDR1 DFQATT and CDR2 SNEGSKA (reference sequence). Trimming pared 3 bases from V and 7 bases from J, leaving 16 bases between. The CDR3 region has the DNA TGCAGTGCTAGTGTATCGGGGGGTCAACAGCCCCAGCATTTT. Translating it yields CSASVSGGQQPQHF.

This clonotype was counted ten times or more. This chain connects TRBV20-1 to TRBJ1-2, with unresolved D. This CDR3 contains 12 residues. V was cut by 3 bases and J by 8 bases, with 13 bases left in between. Germline V lookup: CDR1 DFQATT, CDR2 SNEGSKA (reference sequence). The CDR3 here is CSASRGTGGYTF. The CDR3 coding sequence is TGCAGTGCTAGTCGCGGAACGGGCGGCTACACCTTC.

About this clonotype itself: Germline and junction disagree at one end, which may indicate a read error. This chain uses TRBV7-9 with TRBJ2-1; maybe TRBD2 (5 bases). Germline V gene data show CDR1 as SEHNR and CDR2 as FQNEAQ (reference sequence). CDR3 length: 12 residues. This CDR3 reads CASSSMLVGELF. In nucleotides, the CDR3 is TGTGCCAGCAGCTCGATGCTAGTGGGAGAACTCTTC.

In this sample, this clonotype turned up many times. The chain is built from TRBV15 and TRBJ1-5; possible D gene TRBD1, 6 bases. Trimming took off 4 bases at V and 4 bases at J, with 8 bases between the two ends. Per germline, CDR1 LNHNV and CDR2 YYDKDF (reference sequence). The CDR3 is made up of 13 amino acids. The CDR3 loop is CATSTDRNQPQHF. The DNA for the CDR3 is TGTGCCACCAGCACGGACAGAAATCAGCCCCAGCATTTT.